The T cell receptor beta chain described here comes from a study of T-cell reconstitution after alpha-beta-depleted transplantation in children. The study, taken as a whole, reports: It was newly produced T cells that mostly accounted for T-cell counts and diversity one year after transplant. Surviving recipient T cells and thymic progenitors accounted for the high day-60 TCRbeta diversity observed in some patients. Several hundred rapidly expanded clones from non-depleted graft cells reportedly supplied alpha-beta T cells about two months post-transplant.

Using unique molecular identifiers, the investigators prepared the TCRbeta library. TCRdb passed the PCR reads through MiXCR, listing each CDR3 protein once. The table records 750,000 to 950,000 distinct CDR3 sequences, about 16% of them present only once. The CDR3 length is 17 residues. V was pared by 1 base and J by 8 bases, with 21 bases between. Germline V gene data show CDR1 as LGHNA and CDR2 as YNFKEQ. Remarks on this clonotype: Its cognate antigen is unknown.

The sequencing here drew on PBMCs, mostly from graft donor cells, taken 360 days after TCRalphabeta/CD19-depleted stem cell transplant. This receptor was identified in a male patient younger than 18 who had a stem cell transplant for acute lymphoblastic leukemia, so the T cells may come from the graft donor. The chain joins TRBV4-2 to TRBJ2-1, with D possibly called TRBD1 or TRBD2 (5 bases each). CDR3 protein: CASSQGPRDGGLHEQFF. The CDR3 bases are TGTGCCAGCAGCCAAGGCCCCCGGGACGGAGGATTACATGAGCAGTTCTTC.